This T cell receptor beta chain derives from a study of early T cells in non-severe SARS-CoV-2 infection. Study-wide context: Unsorted whole blood bulk RNA was sequenced, with unpaired chains. Whole-study findings and limits: Database matching using VDJdb favored anti-spike CD8 responses, with private and CD4 specificities left missing.

The sample holds many counts of this clonotype. Its antigen is as yet unknown. The TCR library protocol attached unique molecular identifiers to the individual cDNA molecules. MiXCR, applied by TCRdb to the 5' RACE reads, yields one record per CDR3 protein. This table holds 75,000 to 80,000 distinct CDR3 sequences, 15% to 18% found once. CDR3 length equals 15 residues. Germline CDR1 and CDR2: MDHEN and SYDVKM. Trimming removed 5 bases from V and 2 bases from J; junction bases left unmatched: 7. The J gene is TRBJ1-2, the V gene TRBV28; TRBD1 agrees at 8 bases. Input material: whole blood. The TCR originated in an adult who was a healthcare worker with PCR-confirmed SARS-CoV-2 infection or an uninfected control (not recorded which). The CDR3, as DNA: TGTGCCAGCAGTCCACCGGGACAGGCAAACTATGGCTACACCTTC. Amino acid sequence: CASSPPGQANYGYTF.